This entry features one T cell receptor (beta chain) sequence. The data stem from a study of blood T cell repertoires in COVID-19. Study context: In each case, the material was cDNA or gDNA derived from T cells, B-cell-depleted T cells, or PBMCs.

The V gene's germline CDR1 is LNHDA and CDR2 SQIVND (reference sequence). CDR3 length: 12 residues. The J segment lost 6 bases and the V segment lost 5 bases, leaving 3 bases of the junction unmatched. The repertoire was sequenced with immunoSEQ multiplex PCR; TCRdb's copy has only in-frame clones and lacks some. Of roughly 200,000 clones in the sample, roughly 88% were seen once. The TCR originated in a man aged 55 to 70 with acute or convalescent COVID-19. The chain couples TRBV19 to TRBJ1-2; TRBD1 matches 7 bases. The material sequenced was peripheral blood. The CDR3 nucleotides are TGTGCCAGTAGTTTTCAGGGGGATGGCTACACCTTC. Encoded protein: CASSFQGDGYTF.